A single sample gave rise to the 22 T cell receptor beta chains below, sequenced in a study of T cell responses to AZD1222 COVID-19 vaccine. TCRdb's copy holds only in-frame clones and misses some; the assay was immunoSEQ multiplex PCR. There are approximately 140,000 clones in the sample; roughly 92% occur only once, and about 1.1% lies in the top ten. The starting material was peripheral blood, obtained 28 days after the second AZD1222 dose. These receptors all stem from an adult who received the AZD1222 COVID-19 vaccine.

The CDR3 loop is CASSATTQNTGELFF. As DNA, the CDR3 is TGTGCCAGCAGCGCGACGACACAGAACACCGGGGAGCTGTTTTTT. This sequence joins TRBV9 and TRBJ2-2; D is unresolved. The CDR3 totals 15 residues. Germline V CDR1 and CDR2: SGDLS, YYNGEE. V lost 3 bases to trimming and J lost 1 base, with 10 bases between them.

In DNA form, the CDR3 reads TGTGCCAGCAGTGACCGGACAGGTCCCAACTATGGCTACACCTTC. Amino acid sequence: CASSDRTGPNYGYTF. This chain connects TRBV25-1 to TRBJ1-2; 7 nucleotides agree with TRBD1. Germline V CDR1 and CDR2: MGHDK, SYGVNS. The trim removed 3 bases at V and 2 bases at J, leaving 6 bases unmatched. CDR3 length equals 15 residues.

The rearrangement links TRBV18 to TRBJ1-1; no definite D call. The CDR3 covers 12 residues. Trimming cost V 3 bases and J 8 bases, with 10 bases left between them. Looked up from germline, CDR1 is KGHSH and CDR2 is LQKENI. The chain's CDR3 is CASSPSQSEAFF. The CDR3 DNA sequence: TGTGCCAGCTCACCGAGTCAGTCAGAAGCTTTCTTT.

The gene calls are TRBV19 and TRBJ1-1, with 9 bases identical to TRBD1. V dropped 5 bases and J dropped 3; count of bases not matched to a gene: 4. This CDR3 has 14 residues. The germline V gene has CDR1 LNHDA and CDR2 SQIVND (reference sequence). The CDR3 loop reads CASSGDRGYTEAFF. Here the CDR3 DNA reads TGTGCCAGTAGTGGCGACAGGGGGTACACTGAAGCTTTCTTT.

The chain uses TRBV28 and TRBJ2-2; 12 bases are shared with TRBD2. With V trimmed by 3 bases and J by 6 bases, 2 bases remained unmatched. This CDR3 is built from 15 residues. CDR1 MDHEN and CDR2 SYDVKM come from the germline V gene. This CDR3 is CASSFSSGRAGELFF. CDR3 coding DNA: TGTGCCAGCAGTTTTTCTAGCGGGAGGGCCGGGGAGCTGTTTTTT.

The chain has TRBV7-2 and TRBJ1-2, with D unclear. V shed 2 bases and J shed 4 bases, with 8 bases lying between them. The CDR3 has 13 residues. CDR1 SGHTA and CDR2 FQGNSA come from the germline V gene. In nucleotides, the CDR3 is TGTGCCAGCAGCTTACAGCCCCGCTATGGCTACACCTTC. It yields the protein CASSLQPRYGYTF.

The chain joins TRBV9 to TRBJ2-2, with TRBD1 matching over 7 bases. The CDR3 is made up of 16 amino acids. The V segment lost 3 bases and the J segment 0 bases; nucleotides outside the gene matches: 5. Germline lookup yields CDR1 SGDLS and CDR2 YYNGEE. CDR3 residues: CASSGSGTANTGELFF. DNA of the CDR3: TGTGCCAGCAGCGGCTCCGGGACAGCGAACACCGGGGAGCTGTTTTTT.

V is TRBV2 and J is TRBJ1-2, with D possibly matching TRBD1 (5 bases). The ends were cut back, 7 bases at V and 6 bases at J, with 12 bases in the middle. The V gene's germline CDR1 is SNHLY and CDR2 FYNNEI. The CDR3 covers 12 residues. CDR3 residues: CASKRGVDGYTF. The CDR3 DNA reads as TGTGCCAGCAAGAGGGGCGTAGATGGCTACACCTTC. Full variable domain (rest looked up from reference TRBV2 and TRBJ1-2): EPEVTQTPSHQVTQMGQEVILRCVPISNHLYFYWYRQILGQKVEFLVSFYNNEISEKSEIFDDQFSVERPDGSNFTLKIRSTKLEDSAMYFCASKRGVDGYTFGSGTRLTVV.

The V and J genes are TRBV3-1 (or the pseudogene TRBV3-2) and TRBJ2-2; D unresolved. CDR1 and CDR2 from the germline V gene are LGHDT and YNNKEL (reference sequence). The CDR3 runs to 12 residues. V gave up 11 bases and J gave up 5 bases, with 12 bases separating them. As DNA, the CDR3 is TGTGCCGCGAGGCGGCGGACCGGGGAGCTGTTTTTT. This encodes CAARRRTGELFF.

The V and J genes are TRBV6-2 or TRBV6-3 and TRBJ1-2; D gene uncertain. The CDR3 consists of 18 residues. Trimming removed 2 bases at V and 7 bases at J, with 26 bases between. Germline V gene data show CDR1 as MNHEY and CDR2 as SVGEGT. CDR3 DNA: TGTGCCAGCAGTTACGAGGGCCTGCTCCCCTCGGCCTTGGGTGGCTACACCTTC. This sequence encodes CASSYEGLLPSALGGYTF.

The chain uses TRBV24-1 and TRBJ2-3; D possibly corresponds to TRBD1 (5 bases). This CDR3 spans 22 amino acids. V was shortened by 3 bases and J by 2 bases, with 32 bases between the two germline ends. Germline-derived CDR1 and CDR2 are KGHDR and SFDVKD. Written as DNA, the CDR3 is TGTGCCACCAGTGATCCCCGAAACGAAAGGGGCGAGCCCTTCCGCAACACAGATACGCAGTATTTT. This gives the protein CATSDPRNERGEPFRNTDTQYF.

V and J are TRBV6-2 or TRBV6-3 and TRBJ1-2; D gene unclear. The V end lost 5 bases, the J end lost 5 bases, and 9 bases lay between the germline ends. CDR3 length equals 12 residues. The germline V gene encodes CDR1 MNHEY and CDR2 SVGEGT. In DNA form, the CDR3 reads TGTGCCAGCAGTCCGACCGAATATGGCTACACCTTC. As protein: CASSPTEYGYTF.

The gene calls are TRBV7-6 and TRBJ2-1; weak D call: TRBD2 (6 bases). The CDR3 runs to 13 residues. CDR1 and CDR2 from the germline V gene are SGHVS and FNYEAQ. V gave up 6 bases and J gave up 9 bases, with 15 bases separating them. DNA of the CDR3: TGTGCCAGCAGTCGGACGGGGGTTGGTGAGCAGTTCTTC. Residues: CASSRTGVGEQFF.

The V gene is TRBV9, the J gene TRBJ2-7, with 8 nucleotides matching TRBD2. Germline assignment: CDR1 SGDLS and CDR2 YYNGEE. The CDR3 consists of 15 residues. The junction had 5 bases not matched to a gene; V was cut back by 0 bases and J by 3 bases. CDR3 sequence: CASSVVDSGVYEQYF. CDR3 bases: TGTGCCAGCAGCGTAGTGGATAGCGGGGTCTACGAGCAGTACTTC.

This clone was detected only once. The V gene is TRBV11-1, the J gene TRBJ2-1; D unresolved. The CDR3 is 13 residues long. V was pared by 1 base and J by 5 bases, with 6 bases between. The germline V gene encodes CDR1 SGHAT and CDR2 FQDESV (reference sequence). CDR3 sequence reads: CASSLGLDNEQFF. The CDR3 bases are TGTGCCAGCAGCTTAGGGCTGGACAATGAGCAGTTCTTC.

The rearrangement uses TRBV4-2 and TRBJ2-1; 8 nucleotides align to TRBD2. V trimming: 10 bases; J trimming: 10 bases; junction bases outside the gene matches: 18. Germline V CDR1 and CDR2: LGHNA, YNFKEQ. This CDR3 is 15 amino acids long. In nucleotides, the CDR3 is TGTGCCACCCGAGGGGGGCGGGGGGCGGCCTGGGAGCAGTTCTTC. It codes for CATRGGRGAAWEQFF.

The chain couples TRBV9 to TRBJ2-3; 11 bases map to TRBD1. V dropped 4 bases and J dropped 6; count of bases not matched to a gene: 10. The CDR3 spans 16 residues. CDR1 and CDR2 from the germline V gene are SGDLS and YYNGEE. The CDR3 DNA reads TGTGCCAGCAGCCTTAAGGACAGGGGGCAAGGGGATACGCAGTATTTT. It codes for CASSLKDRGQGDTQYF.

The chain links TRBV7-9 to TRBJ2-5; D not certain. V was cut by 2 bases and J by 7 bases, with 11 bases left in between. In germline, CDR1 is SEHNR, CDR2 FQNEAQ (reference sequence). This CDR3 is 13 amino acids long. The CDR3 spells CASSLSGAGTQYF. The CDR3 bases are TGTGCCAGCAGCTTATCCGGCGCTGGGACCCAGTACTTC.

The gene calls are TRBV10-3 and TRBJ2-3; TRBD2 agrees at 8 bases. Trimming removed 3 bases from V and 5 bases from J; junction bases left unmatched: 7. Germline V gene sequence: CDR1 ENHRY, CDR2 SYGVKD. The CDR3 has 15 amino acids. This chain's CDR3 is CAISESGGAEDTQYF. CDR3 bases: TGTGCCATCAGTGAATCCGGGGGGGCCGAAGATACGCAGTATTTT.

This chain links TRBV27 with TRBJ1-2; no firm D call. The CDR3 sequence is 13 residues long. V shed 3 bases and J shed 8 bases, with 13 bases lying between them. Germline assignment: CDR1 MNHEY and CDR2 SMNVEV (reference sequence). The CDR3 is CASSLSGPLGYTF. CDR3 nucleotides: TGTGCCAGCAGTTTGAGCGGGCCCTTAGGCTACACCTTC.

The CDR3 loop is CASRRGMGGEPSYNEQFF. The CDR3 DNA is TGTGCCAGCAGACGCGGGATGGGAGGGGAACCCTCCTACAATGAGCAGTTCTTC. The rearrangement joins TRBV5-8 to TRBJ2-1; 7 bases align to TRBD2. Trimming took 5 bases from V and 0 from J; bases not matched to a gene: 14. The CDR3 totals 18 residues. Germline V gene data show CDR1 as SGHTS and CDR2 as YDEGEE.

J is TRBJ1-1 and V is TRBV3-1 (or the pseudogene TRBV3-2); the D is unclear. Trimming pared 4 bases from V and 5 bases from J, leaving 17 bases between. From germline, CDR1 is LGHDT and CDR2 YNNKEL (reference sequence). The CDR3 runs 15 residues. The CDR3 region is CASSRGDLGGTEAFF. CDR3 sequence (DNA): TGTGCCAGCAGCCGGGGAGATCTGGGTGGTACTGAAGCTTTCTTT.